This T cell receptor (beta chain) emerged from a study of blood T cell repertoires in COVID-19. Study overall: Sources were T cells, B-cell-depleted T cells, or PBMCs; the material itself was cDNA or gDNA.

The CDR3 has 11 amino acids. The V end was cut by 6 bases, the J end by 7 bases, with 10 bases between. Per germline, CDR1 GTSNPN and CDR2 SVGIG (reference sequence). Sequencing was performed with immunoSEQ multiplex PCR; in TCRdb, only in-frame clones are kept and a portion is missing. Counted here are roughly 160,000 clones, 88% occurring once; the ten biggest clones make up more than 25%. The rearrangement joins TRBV30 to TRBJ2-1; no reliable D call. This receptor was taken from a man aged 55 to 70 with acute or convalescent COVID-19. The sequencing sample was made of peripheral blood. The CDR3 reads CACGSRNEQFF. The CDR3 DNA follows: TGTGCCTGTGGATCCAGGAATGAGCAGTTCTTC.